These 18 T cell receptor beta chains came from one sample sequenced in a study of T cell repertoires in cytomegalovirus infection. A single record per CDR3 protein comes from TCRdb applying MiXCR to the reads. The profile shows approximately 150,000 distinct CDR3 sequences, over 15% of them singletons. The sequenced material came from CD8+ T cells from PBMCs. The receptors derive from a human donor in good health (CMV status not recorded). Some clones in this sample may be carry-over from other donors' samples.

This clonotype has just a few counts. This chain links TRBV6-5 with TRBJ1-1; D is perhaps TRBD1 (5 bases). V lost 1 base and J lost 6, with 9 bases in between. Germline assignment: CDR1 MNHEY and CDR2 SVGAGI. This CDR3 has 13 amino acids. The CDR3 DNA reads TGTGCCAGCAGTTACTTCGGGGACTCTGAAGCTTTCTTT. Translated, it gives CASSYFGDSEAFF.

This sequence joins TRBV7-2 and TRBJ2-7; TRBD1 matches at 8 bases. There are 15 residues in the CDR3. Losses at the gene ends were 5 bases for V and 0 bases for J; bases not matched to a gene: 6. CDR1 SGHTA and CDR2 FQGNSA come from the germline V gene. DNA for the CDR3: TGTGCCAGCAGCCTCCGGGACAGGTCCTCCTACGAGCAGTACTTC. Protein product: CASSLRDRSSYEQYF.

This sequence joins TRBV7-2 and TRBJ2-1, with 7 bases that match TRBD2. The CDR3 length is 17 residues. Germline V CDR1 and CDR2: SGHTA, FQGNSA. Losses at the gene ends were 1 base for V and 5 bases for J; bases not matched to a gene: 11. The CDR3 loop is CASSLDAMSRGDNEQFF. The CDR3 DNA sequence: TGTGCCAGCAGCTTAGATGCCATGAGTCGGGGGGACAATGAGCAGTTCTTC.

CDR3 coding DNA: TGTGCCAGCAGTAACACTCCAACAGGAGGGAATTCACCCCTCCACTTT. This sequence encodes CASSNTPTGGNSPLHF. The chain employs TRBV6-7 and TRBJ1-6; possible D gene TRBD1, 5 bases. TRBV6-7 is filed as an ORF, its function uncertain. The CDR3 spans 16 residues. V lost 5 bases and J 7 bases, leaving 18 bases between the germline ends.

This chain links TRBV7-9 with TRBJ2-1, with D hard to call. Trimming pared 5 bases from V and 10 bases from J, leaving 6 bases between. The CDR3 totals 10 residues. Germline values: CDR1 SEHNR, CDR2 FQNEAQ (reference sequence). The CDR3 DNA reads as TGTGCCAGCAGCCCCACAGAGCAGTTCTTC. Translating it yields CASSPTEQFF.

The rearrangement uses TRBV29-1 and TRBJ2-1; possible D gene TRBD2, 5 bases. The V gene lost 2 bases and the J gene lost 6 bases, with 14 bases spanning the gap. Germline V CDR1 and CDR2: SQVTM, ANQGSEA. This CDR3 is 14 amino acids long. The CDR3 region has the DNA TGCAGCGTTGAAAAGGCAGTGCGGGCCAATGAGCAGTTCTTC. Residues: CSVEKAVRANEQFF.

This clonotype was seen only once. At one end, the junction sequence differs from germline, possibly due to a read error. The rearrangement uses TRBV7-2 and TRBJ2-7, with a possible D match to TRBD2 (5 bases). This CDR3 comprises 13 residues. In germline, CDR1 is SGHTA, CDR2 FQGNSA. The CDR3 DNA is TGTGCCGGCAGCTCCGGCGGGTCCAACGAGCAGTACTTC. This translates into CAGSSGGSNEQYF.

This clonotype was seen a few times. This chain connects TRBV30 to TRBJ1-2, with a possible D match to TRBD1 (5 bases). This CDR3 is 13 amino acids long. Germline CDR1 is GTSNPN and CDR2 is SVGIG (reference sequence). Trimming cost V 0 bases and J 5 bases, with 10 bases left between them. The CDR3 sequence: CAWSVDGAYGYTF. As DNA, the CDR3 is TGTGCCTGGAGTGTCGACGGGGCATATGGCTACACCTTC.

As to this clonotype: The junction departs from germline at one end; a sequencing error may be responsible. This chain joins TRBV6-1 and TRBJ2-1; the match to TRBD1 covers 8 bases. Looked up from germline, CDR1 is MNHNS and CDR2 is SASEGT. The CDR3 contains 12 residues. The CDR3: CASSELRDRCTF. The CDR3, as DNA: TGTGCCAGCAGTGAACTTCGGGACAGGTGCACCTTC.

This clonotype showed up just a few times. This chain joins TRBV6-2 or TRBV6-3 and TRBJ2-7, with D perhaps matching TRBD1 (5 bases). Looked up from germline, CDR1 is MNHEY and CDR2 is SVGEGT. The CDR3 runs 15 residues. Trimming took off 0 bases at V and 4 bases at J, with 13 bases between the two ends. CDR3 DNA: TGTGCCAGCAGTTACTCGATCGACAGACAATACGAGCAGTACTTC. Protein product: CASSYSIDRQYEQYF.

V usage is TRBV5-8 and J usage is TRBJ2-1; weak D call: TRBD1 (6 bases). Trimming cost V 3 bases and J 8 bases, with 21 bases left between them. The length of the CDR3 is 16 residues. The germline gives CDR1 SGHTS, CDR2 YDEGEE. CDR3 sequence: CASSYGVGAGQYEQFF. CDR3 coding DNA: TGTGCCAGCAGCTATGGCGTGGGGGCCGGGCAATATGAGCAGTTCTTC.

The CDR3 DNA is TGTGCCAGCGGACGGAGCAATCAGCCCCAGCATTTT. Translated: CASGRSNQPQHF. The chain joins TRBV27 to TRBJ1-5; D is unclear. Germline V lookup: CDR1 MNHEY, CDR2 SMNVEV (reference sequence). V shed 8 bases and J shed 1 base, with 6 bases lying between them. The CDR3 length is 12 residues.

This chain links TRBV10-3 with TRBJ2-5; 9 positions match TRBD2. J was trimmed by 3 bases and V by 4 bases; bases with no gene match: 15. Germline lookup yields CDR1 ENHRY and CDR2 SYGVKD. CDR3 length equals 18 residues. CDR3 residues: CAISGLPGAGGPEETQYF. The CDR3 bases are TGTGCCATCAGTGGACTTCCTGGCGCGGGAGGGCCTGAAGAGACCCAGTACTTC.

This clonotype has more than one count but fewer than ten. The CDR3 loop is CASREPGAGPYGYTF. CDR3 DNA: TGTGCCAGCAGGGAACCTGGGGCGGGTCCCTATGGCTACACCTTC. This chain joins TRBV5-6 and TRBJ1-2, with D tentatively TRBD1 (5 bases). Germline V gene sequence: CDR1 SGHDT, CDR2 YYEEEE. The CDR3 is 15 residues long. The ends were cut back, 5 bases at V and 4 bases at J, with 18 bases in the middle.

The chain combines TRBV7-6 with TRBJ2-1; D unclear. Germline values: CDR1 SGHVS, CDR2 FNYEAQ. The CDR3 length is 14 residues. V was pared by 2 bases and J by 8 bases, with 13 bases between. DNA for the CDR3: TGTGCCAGCAGCTTATCTGCCTCCCAGGATGAGCAGTTCTTC. It specifies CASSLSASQDEQFF.

This clonotype was detected many times. The chain recombines TRBV7-8 with TRBJ2-7; the D is unclear. The germline V gene encodes CDR1 SGHVS and CDR2 FQNEAQ. The CDR3 is 11 residues long. V shed 2 bases and J shed 5 bases, with 4 bases lying between them. CDR3 sequence: CASSLTDEQYF. CDR3 in DNA: TGTGCCAGCAGCTTAACAGACGAGCAGTACTTC. Variable domain in full (rest from reference TRBV7-8 and TRBJ2-7): GAGVSQSPRYKVAKRGQDVALRCDPISGHVSLFWYQQALGQGPEFLTYFQNEAQLDKSGLPSDRFFAERPEGSVSTLKIQRTQQEDSAVYLCASSLTDEQYFGPGTRLTVT.

This clonotype was detected ten times or more. The chain is built from TRBV7-2 and TRBJ2-3; D remains ambiguous. The V end lost 4 bases, the J end lost 1 base, and 9 bases lay between the germline ends. The CDR3 spans 14 residues. The germline CDR1 and CDR2 sequences are SGHTA and FQGNSA. Here the CDR3 DNA reads TGTGCCAGCAGCTACCCATCGGGCACAGATACGCAGTATTTT. This translates into CASSYPSGTDTQYF.

V is TRBV6-6 and J is TRBJ2-1; D perhaps matches TRBD2 (6 bases). Deletions cut 8 bases from V and 5 bases from J, with 13 bases between. Germline assignment: CDR1 MNHNY and CDR2 SVGAGI (reference sequence). The CDR3 spans 13 residues. The DNA for the CDR3 is TGTGCCAGCCCTAGCGACCCGAACAATGAGCAGTTCTTC. This encodes CASPSDPNNEQFF.